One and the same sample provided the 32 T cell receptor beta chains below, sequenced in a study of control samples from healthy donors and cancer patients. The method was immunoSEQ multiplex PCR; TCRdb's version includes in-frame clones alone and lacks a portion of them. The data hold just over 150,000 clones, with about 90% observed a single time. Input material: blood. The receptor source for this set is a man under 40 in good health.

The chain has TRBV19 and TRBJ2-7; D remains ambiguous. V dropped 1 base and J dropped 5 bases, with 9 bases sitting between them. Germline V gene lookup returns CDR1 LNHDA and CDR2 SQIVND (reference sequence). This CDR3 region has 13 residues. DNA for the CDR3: TGTGCCAGTAGTATAGGAAGGTCCAACGAGCAGTACTTC. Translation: CASSIGRSNEQYF. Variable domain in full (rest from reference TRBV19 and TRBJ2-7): DGGITQSPKYLFRKEGQNVTLSCEQNLNHDAMYWYRQDPGQGLRLIYYSQIVNDFQKGDIAEGYSVSREKKESFPLTVTSAQKNPTAFYLCASSIGRSNEQYFGPGTRLTVT.

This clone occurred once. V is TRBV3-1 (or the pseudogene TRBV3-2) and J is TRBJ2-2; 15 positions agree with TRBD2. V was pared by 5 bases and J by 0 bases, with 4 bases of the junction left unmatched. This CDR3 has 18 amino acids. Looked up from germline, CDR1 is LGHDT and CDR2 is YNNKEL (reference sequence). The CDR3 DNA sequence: TGTGCCAGCAGCAGGGGACTAGCGGGAGGAACGAACACCGGGGAGCTGTTTTTT. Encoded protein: CASSRGLAGGTNTGELFF.

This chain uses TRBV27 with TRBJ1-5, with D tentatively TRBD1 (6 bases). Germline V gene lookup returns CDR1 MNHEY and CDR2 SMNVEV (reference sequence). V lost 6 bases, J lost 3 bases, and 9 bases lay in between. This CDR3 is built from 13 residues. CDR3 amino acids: CASSGQYNQPQHF. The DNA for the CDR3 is TGTGCCAGCAGCGGACAGTACAATCAGCCCCAGCATTTT.

The CDR3 loop reads CAAGTVDTGELFF. The DNA of the CDR3 is TGTGCCGCCGGGACGGTGGACACCGGGGAGCTGTTTTTT. V is TRBV24-1 and J is TRBJ2-2; D possibly matches TRBD1 or TRBD2 (5 bases each). CDR1 and CDR2 from the germline V gene are KGHDR and SFDVKD. Trimming took off 12 bases at V and 3 bases at J, with 13 bases between the two ends. This CDR3 spans 13 amino acids.

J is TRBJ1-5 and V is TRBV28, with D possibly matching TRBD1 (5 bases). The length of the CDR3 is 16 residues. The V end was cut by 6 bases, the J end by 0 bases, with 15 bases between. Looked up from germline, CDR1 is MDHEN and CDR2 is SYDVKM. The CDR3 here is CASSYGTPYSNQPQHF. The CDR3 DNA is TGTGCCAGCAGCTACGGGACGCCCTATAGCAATCAGCCCCAGCATTTT.

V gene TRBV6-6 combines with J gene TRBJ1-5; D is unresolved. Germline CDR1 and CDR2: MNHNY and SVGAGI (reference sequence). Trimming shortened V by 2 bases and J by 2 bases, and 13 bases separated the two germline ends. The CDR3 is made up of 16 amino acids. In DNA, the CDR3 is TGTGCCAGCAGTTACGCCGAGAAGGTGCGCAATCAGCCCCAGCATTTT. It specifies CASSYAEKVRNQPQHF.

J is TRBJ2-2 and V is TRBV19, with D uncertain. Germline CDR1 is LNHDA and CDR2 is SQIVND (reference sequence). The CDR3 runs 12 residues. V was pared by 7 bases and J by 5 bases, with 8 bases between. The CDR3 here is CASTPRTGELFF. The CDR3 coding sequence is TGTGCCAGTACCCCCAGAACCGGGGAGCTGTTTTTT.

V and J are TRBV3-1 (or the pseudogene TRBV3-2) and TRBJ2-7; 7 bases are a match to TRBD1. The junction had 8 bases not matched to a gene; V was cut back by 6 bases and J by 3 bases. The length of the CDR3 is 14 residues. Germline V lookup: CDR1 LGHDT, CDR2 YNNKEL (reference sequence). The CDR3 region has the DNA TGTGCCAGCAGTAACAGGGGATCCAACTACGAGCAGTACTTC. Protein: CASSNRGSNYEQYF.

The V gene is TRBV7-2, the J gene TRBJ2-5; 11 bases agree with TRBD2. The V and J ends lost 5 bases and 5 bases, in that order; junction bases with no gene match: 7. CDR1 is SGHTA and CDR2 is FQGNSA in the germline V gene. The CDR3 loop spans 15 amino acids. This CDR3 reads CASSLSGRAPETQYF. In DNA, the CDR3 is TGTGCCAGCAGCCTTAGCGGGAGGGCTCCGGAGACCCAGTACTTC.

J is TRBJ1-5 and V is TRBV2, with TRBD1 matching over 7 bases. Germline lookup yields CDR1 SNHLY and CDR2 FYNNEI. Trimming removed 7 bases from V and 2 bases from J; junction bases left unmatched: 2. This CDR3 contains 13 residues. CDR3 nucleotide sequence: TGTGCCAGCATCGGACAGGGCAATCAGCCCCAGCATTTT. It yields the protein CASIGQGNQPQHF.

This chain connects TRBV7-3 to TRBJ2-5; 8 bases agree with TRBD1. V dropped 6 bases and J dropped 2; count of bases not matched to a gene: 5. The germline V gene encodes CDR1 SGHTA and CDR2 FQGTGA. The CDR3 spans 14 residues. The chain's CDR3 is CASSRQGKQETQYF. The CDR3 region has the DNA TGTGCCAGCAGTCGACAGGGGAAACAAGAGACCCAGTACTTC.

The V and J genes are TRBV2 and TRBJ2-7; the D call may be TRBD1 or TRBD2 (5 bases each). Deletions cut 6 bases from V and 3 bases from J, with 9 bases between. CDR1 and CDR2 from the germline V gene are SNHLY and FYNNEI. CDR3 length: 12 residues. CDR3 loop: CASRGDGYEQYF. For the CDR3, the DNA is TGTGCCAGCAGGGGGGACGGCTACGAGCAGTACTTC.

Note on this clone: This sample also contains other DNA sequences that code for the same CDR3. CDR3 nucleotide sequence: TGTGCCAGCAGTACCGGAAGCTGGAGCTCCTACAATGAGCAGTTCTTC. It is translated as CASSTGSWSSYNEQFF. The chain recombines TRBV14 with TRBJ2-1; D uncertain. The CDR3 runs to 16 residues. Germline CDR1 SGHDN, CDR2 FVKESK. V was pared by 6 bases and J by 0 bases, with 15 bases between.

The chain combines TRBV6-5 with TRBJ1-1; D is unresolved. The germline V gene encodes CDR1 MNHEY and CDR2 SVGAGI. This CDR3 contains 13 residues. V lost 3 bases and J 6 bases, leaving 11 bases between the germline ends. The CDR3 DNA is TGTGCCAGCAGTTATGCGGTTTTCGCTGAAGCTTTCTTT. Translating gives CASSYAVFAEAFF.

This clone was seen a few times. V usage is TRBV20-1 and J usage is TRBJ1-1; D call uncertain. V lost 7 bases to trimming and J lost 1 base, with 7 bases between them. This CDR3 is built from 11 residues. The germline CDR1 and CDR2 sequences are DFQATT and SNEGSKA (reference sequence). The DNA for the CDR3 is TGCAGTGAAATGGCGAACACTGAAGCTTTCTTT. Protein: CSEMANTEAFF.

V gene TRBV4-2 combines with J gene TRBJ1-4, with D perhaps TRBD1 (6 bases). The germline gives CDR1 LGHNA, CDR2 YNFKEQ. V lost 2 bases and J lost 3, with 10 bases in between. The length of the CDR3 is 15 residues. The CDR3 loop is CASSQQAGANEKLFF. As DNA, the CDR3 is TGTGCCAGCAGCCAACAAGCAGGGGCTAATGAAAAACTGTTTTTT.

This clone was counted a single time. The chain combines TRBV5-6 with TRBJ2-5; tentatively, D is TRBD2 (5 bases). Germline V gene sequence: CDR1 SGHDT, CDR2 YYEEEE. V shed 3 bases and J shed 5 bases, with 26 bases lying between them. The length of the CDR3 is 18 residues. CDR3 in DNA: TGTGCCAGCAGCTATCGGAGGTCGGGCCTTCGGGCTGGGGAGACCCAGTACTTC. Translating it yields CASSYRRSGLRAGETQYF.

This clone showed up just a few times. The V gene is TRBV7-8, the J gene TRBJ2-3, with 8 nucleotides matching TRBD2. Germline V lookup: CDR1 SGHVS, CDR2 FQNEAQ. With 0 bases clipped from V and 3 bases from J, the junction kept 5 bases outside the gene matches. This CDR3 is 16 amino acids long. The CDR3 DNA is TGTGCCAGCAGCTTAGCGAGTAGCGGGATGACAGATACGCAGTATTTT. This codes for CASSLASSGMTDTQYF.

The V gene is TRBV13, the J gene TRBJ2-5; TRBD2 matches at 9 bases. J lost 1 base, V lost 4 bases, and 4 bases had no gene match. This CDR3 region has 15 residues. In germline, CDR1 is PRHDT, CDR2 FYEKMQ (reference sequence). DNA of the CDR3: TGTGCCAGCAGCTCCCGACTAGCGGCCCAAGAGACCCAGTACTTC. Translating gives CASSSRLAAQETQYF. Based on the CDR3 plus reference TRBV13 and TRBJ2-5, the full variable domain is AAGVIQSPRHLIKEKRETATLKCYPIPRHDTVYWYQQGPGQDPQFLISFYEKMQSDKGSIPDRFSAQQFSDYHSELNMSSLELGDSALYFCASSSRLAAQETQYFGPGTRLLVL.

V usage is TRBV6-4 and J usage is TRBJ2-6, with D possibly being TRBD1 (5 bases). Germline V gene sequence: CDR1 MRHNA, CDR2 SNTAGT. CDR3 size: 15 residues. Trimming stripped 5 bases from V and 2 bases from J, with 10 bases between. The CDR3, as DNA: TGTGCCAGCAGTCCCCAGGGAACTGGGGCCAACGTCCTGACTTTC. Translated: CASSPQGTGANVLTF.

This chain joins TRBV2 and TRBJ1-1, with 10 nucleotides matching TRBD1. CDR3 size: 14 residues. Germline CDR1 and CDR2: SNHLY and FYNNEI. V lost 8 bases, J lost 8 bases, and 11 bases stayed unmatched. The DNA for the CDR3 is TGTGCCAGCTGCCGGGACAGGGGAAGAGAGGAAGCTTTCTTT. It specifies CASCRDRGREEAFF.

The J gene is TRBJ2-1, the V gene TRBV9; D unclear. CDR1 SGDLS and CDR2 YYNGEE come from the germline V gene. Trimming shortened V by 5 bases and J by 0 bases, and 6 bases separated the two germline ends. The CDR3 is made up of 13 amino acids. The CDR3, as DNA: TGTGCCAGCAGTACAAGCTCCTACAATGAGCAGTTCTTC. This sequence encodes CASSTSSYNEQFF. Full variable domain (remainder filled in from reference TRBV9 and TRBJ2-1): DSGVTQTPKHLITATGQRVTLRCSPRSGDLSVYWYQQSLDQGLQFLIQYYNGEERAKGNILERFSAQQFPDLHSELNLSSLELGDSALYFCASSTSSYNEQFFGPGTRLTVL.

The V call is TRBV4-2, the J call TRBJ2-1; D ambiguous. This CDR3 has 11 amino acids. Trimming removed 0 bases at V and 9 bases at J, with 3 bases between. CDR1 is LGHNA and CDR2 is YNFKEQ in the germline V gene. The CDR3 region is CASSQEVEQFF. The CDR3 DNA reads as TGTGCCAGCAGCCAAGAGGTTGAGCAGTTCTTC.

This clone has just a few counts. The CDR3 reads CAKPFRGSDEQFF. In DNA form, the CDR3 reads TGTGCCAAGCCTTTCAGGGGGAGCGATGAGCAGTTCTTC. V usage is TRBV10-3 and J usage is TRBJ2-1; 7 bases agree with TRBD1. V lost 10 bases to trimming and J lost 8 bases; unmatched junction nucleotides: 11. The V gene's germline CDR1 is ENHRY and CDR2 SYGVKD. The CDR3 has 13 residues.

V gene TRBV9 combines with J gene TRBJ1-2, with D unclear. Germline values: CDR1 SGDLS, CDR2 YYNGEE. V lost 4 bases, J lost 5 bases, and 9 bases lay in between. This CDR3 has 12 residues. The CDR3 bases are TGTGCCAGCAGCTCTCTGGGGTATGGCTACACCTTC. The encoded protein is CASSSLGYGYTF.

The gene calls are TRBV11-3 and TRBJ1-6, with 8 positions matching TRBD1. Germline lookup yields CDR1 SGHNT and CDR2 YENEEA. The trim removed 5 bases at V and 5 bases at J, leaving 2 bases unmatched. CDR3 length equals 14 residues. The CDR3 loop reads CASSRTGHNSPLHF. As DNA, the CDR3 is TGTGCCAGCAGCAGGACAGGGCATAATTCACCCCTCCACTTT.

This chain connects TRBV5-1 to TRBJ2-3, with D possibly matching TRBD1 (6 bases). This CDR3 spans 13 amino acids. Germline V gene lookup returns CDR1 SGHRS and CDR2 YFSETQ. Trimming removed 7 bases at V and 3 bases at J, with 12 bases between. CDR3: CASHQGKTDTQYF. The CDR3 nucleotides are TGCGCCAGCCACCAGGGGAAGACAGATACGCAGTATTTT. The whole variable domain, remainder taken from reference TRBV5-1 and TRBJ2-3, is KAGVTQTPRYLIKTRGQQVTLSCSPISGHRSVSWYQQTPGQGLQFLFEYFSETQRNKGNFPGRFSGRQFSNSRSEMNVSTLELGDSALYLCASHQGKTDTQYFGPGTRLTVL.

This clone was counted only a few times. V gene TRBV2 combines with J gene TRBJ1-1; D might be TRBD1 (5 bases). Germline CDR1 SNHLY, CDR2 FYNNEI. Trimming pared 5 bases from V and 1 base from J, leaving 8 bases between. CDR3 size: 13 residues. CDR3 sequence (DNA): TGTGCCAGCAGTTCTGACAGGAACACTGAAGCTTTCTTT. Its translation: CASSSDRNTEAFF.

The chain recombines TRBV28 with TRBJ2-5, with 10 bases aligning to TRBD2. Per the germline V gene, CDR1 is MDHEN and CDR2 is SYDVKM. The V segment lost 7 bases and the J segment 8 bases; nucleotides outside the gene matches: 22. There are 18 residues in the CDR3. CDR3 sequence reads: CASKGRSGRVLREITQYF. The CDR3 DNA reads TGTGCCAGCAAGGGTAGGAGCGGGAGGGTTTTACGAGAGATTACCCAGTACTTC.

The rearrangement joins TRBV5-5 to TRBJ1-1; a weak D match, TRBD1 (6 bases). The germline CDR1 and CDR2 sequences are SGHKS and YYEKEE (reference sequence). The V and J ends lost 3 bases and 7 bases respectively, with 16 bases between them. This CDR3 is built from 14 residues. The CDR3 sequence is CASSSPIRQVEAFF. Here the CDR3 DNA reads TGTGCCAGCAGCTCACCTATTCGACAGGTTGAAGCTTTCTTT.

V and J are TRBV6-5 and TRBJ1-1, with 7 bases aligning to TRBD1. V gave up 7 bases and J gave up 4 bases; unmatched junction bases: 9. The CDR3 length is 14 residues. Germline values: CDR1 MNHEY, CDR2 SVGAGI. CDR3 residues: CASTFDREGTEAFF. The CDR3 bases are TGTGCCAGCACCTTCGACAGGGAGGGCACTGAAGCTTTCTTT.

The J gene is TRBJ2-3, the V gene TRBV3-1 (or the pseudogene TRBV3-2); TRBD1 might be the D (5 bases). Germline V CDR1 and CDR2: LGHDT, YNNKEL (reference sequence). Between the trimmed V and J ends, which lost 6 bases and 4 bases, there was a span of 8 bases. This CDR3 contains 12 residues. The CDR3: CASSQQADTQYF. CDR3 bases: TGTGCCAGCAGTCAACAGGCAGATACGCAGTATTTT.